This T cell receptor beta chain is from a study of T-cell reconstitution after alpha-beta-depleted transplantation in children. This clonotype came up a few times. This CDR3 region has 12 residues. Trimming took 10 bases from V and 5 from J; bases not matched to a gene: 7. Germline loops: CDR1 LNHDA, CDR2 SQIVND (reference sequence). Unique molecular identifiers were used to barcode this TCRbeta library. TCRdb redid the calling of the PCR reads with MiXCR, one entry per CDR3 protein. The sample carries around 340,000 distinct CDR3 sequences, more than 10% recorded once. The TCR was taken from a human donor who donated a stem cell graft to a child with Fanconi anemia. Sequencing used PBMCs, obtained from the stem cell graft. The chain is built from TRBV19 and TRBJ2-5; 7 bases are shared with TRBD2. The DNA of the CDR3 is TGTGCCACCCGGGGGGTGTCGGAGACCCAGTACTTC. As protein: CATRGVSETQYF.